This record concerns one TCR beta chain sequence. Original processing notes: Estimated nucleated cell counts came from reference gene primer amplification. Sequencing was performed with immunoSEQ multiplex PCR; in TCRdb, only in-frame clones are kept and a portion is missing. V, J and clone size were drawn from that table, and D and trimming were deduced from the DNA. The data hold about 190,000 clones, with around 84% observed a single time. Individuals aged 18 to 89 years were recruited from 24 US areas. Participant-reported clinical history was the basis for cohort assignment. Germline-derived CDR1 and CDR2 are KGHSH and LQKENI. The junction had 5 bases not matched to a gene; V was cut back by 2 bases and J by 5 bases. The CDR3 extends over 14 amino acids. The data stem from a study of blood T cell repertoires in COVID-19. Study details: T cells, B-cell-depleted T cells, or PBMCs provided the cDNA or gDNA that served as material.

This TCR was sampled from a woman younger than 45 who had recovered from COVID-19. The chain combines TRBV18 with TRBJ1-2, with 7 bases matching TRBD1. Sequencing input: PBMCs or T cells enriched from blood (not recorded which). CDR3 amino acids: CASSPTGRGYGYTF. Written as DNA, the CDR3 is TGTGCCAGCTCACCAACGGGCAGGGGGTATGGCTACACCTTC.